Sequencing of this TCR beta chain was carried out in a study of blood T cell repertoires in COVID-19. Sequencing used immunoSEQ multiplex PCR; TCRdb keeps in-frame clones, though not all of them. This table holds roughly 180,000 clones, roughly 84% found once. The CDR3 covers 13 residues. Germline V CDR1 and CDR2: MRHNA, SNTAGT. The V and J ends lost 4 bases and 4 bases respectively, with 9 bases between them. V is TRBV6-4 and J is TRBJ2-3; tentatively, D is TRBD1 (5 bases). The material sequenced was peripheral blood. This TCR came from a woman aged 40 to 49 with COVID-19, enrolled during active disease. CDR3 region: CASSATEADTQYF. Written as DNA, the CDR3 is TGTGCCAGCAGTGCGACAGAGGCAGATACGCAGTATTTT.